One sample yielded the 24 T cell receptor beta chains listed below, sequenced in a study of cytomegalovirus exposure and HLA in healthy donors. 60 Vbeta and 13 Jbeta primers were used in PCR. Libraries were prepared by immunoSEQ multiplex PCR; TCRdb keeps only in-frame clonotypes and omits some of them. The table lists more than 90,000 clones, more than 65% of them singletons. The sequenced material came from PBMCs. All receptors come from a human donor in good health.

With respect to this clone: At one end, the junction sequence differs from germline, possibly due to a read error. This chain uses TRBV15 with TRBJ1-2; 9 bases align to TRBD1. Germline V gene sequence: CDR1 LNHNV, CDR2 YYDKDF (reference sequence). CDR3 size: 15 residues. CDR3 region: CTTSSRDRDSYGYTF. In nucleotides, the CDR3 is TGTACCACCAGCAGCCGGGACAGGGATTCCTATGGCTACACCTTC.

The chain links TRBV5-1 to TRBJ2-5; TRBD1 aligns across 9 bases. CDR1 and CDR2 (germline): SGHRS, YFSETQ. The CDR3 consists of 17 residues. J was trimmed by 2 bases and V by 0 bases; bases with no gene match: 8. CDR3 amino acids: CASSLGGRQGEQETQYF. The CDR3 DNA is TGCGCCAGCAGCTTGGGAGGGCGACAGGGGGAACAAGAGACCCAGTACTTC. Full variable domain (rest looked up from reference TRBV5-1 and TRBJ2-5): KAGVTQTPRYLIKTRGQQVTLSCSPISGHRSVSWYQQTPGQGLQFLFEYFSETQRNKGNFPGRFSGRQFSNSRSEMNVSTLELGDSALYLCASSLGGRQGEQETQYFGPGTRLLVL.

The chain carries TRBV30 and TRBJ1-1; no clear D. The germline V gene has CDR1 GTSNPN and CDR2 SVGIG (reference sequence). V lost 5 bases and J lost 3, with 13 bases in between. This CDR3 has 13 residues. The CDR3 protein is CAWGLKRDTEAFF. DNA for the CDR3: TGTGCCTGGGGACTGAAAAGGGACACTGAAGCTTTCTTT.

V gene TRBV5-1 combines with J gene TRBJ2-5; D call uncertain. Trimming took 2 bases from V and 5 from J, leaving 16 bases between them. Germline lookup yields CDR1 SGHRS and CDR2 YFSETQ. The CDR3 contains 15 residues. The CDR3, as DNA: TGCGCCAGCAGCTTAGACGGCCGAGGTTCGGAGACCCAGTACTTC. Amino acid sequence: CASSLDGRGSETQYF.

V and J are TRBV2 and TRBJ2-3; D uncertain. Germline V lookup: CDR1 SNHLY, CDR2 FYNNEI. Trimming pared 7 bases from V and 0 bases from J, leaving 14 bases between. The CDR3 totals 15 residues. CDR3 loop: CASKPAGFSTDTQYF. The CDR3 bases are TGTGCCAGCAAACCCGCAGGATTTAGCACAGATACGCAGTATTTT. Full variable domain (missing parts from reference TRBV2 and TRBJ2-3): EPEVTQTPSHQVTQMGQEVILRCVPISNHLYFYWYRQILGQKVEFLVSFYNNEISEKSEIFDDQFSVERPDGSNFTLKIRSTKLEDSAMYFCASKPAGFSTDTQYFGPGTRLTVL.

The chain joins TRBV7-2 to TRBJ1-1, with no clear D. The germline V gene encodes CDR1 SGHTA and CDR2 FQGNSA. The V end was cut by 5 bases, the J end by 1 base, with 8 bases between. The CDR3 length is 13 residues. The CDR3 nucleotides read TGTGCCAGCAGCCGTGCAGAGAACACTGAAGCTTTCTTT. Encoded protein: CASSRAENTEAFF.

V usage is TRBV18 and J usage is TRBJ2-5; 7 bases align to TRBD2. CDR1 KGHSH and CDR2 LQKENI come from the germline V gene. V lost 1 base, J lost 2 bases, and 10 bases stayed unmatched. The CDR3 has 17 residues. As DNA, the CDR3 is TGTGCCAGCTCACCACGACTAGCTGAATACTCGCAAGAGACCCAGTACTTC. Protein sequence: CASSPRLAEYSQETQYF. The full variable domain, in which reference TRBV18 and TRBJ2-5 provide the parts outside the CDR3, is NAGVMQNPRHLVRRRGQEARLRCSPMKGHSHVYWYRQLPEEGLKFMVYLQKENIIDESGMPKERFSAEFPKEGPSILRIQQVVRGDSAAYFCASSPRLAEYSQETQYFGPGTRLLVL.

The DNA of the CDR3 is TGTGCCAGCAGCTTATCCTCGCAGGGCGCAGTAGAGACCCAGTACTTC. Protein product: CASSLSSQGAVETQYF. V gene TRBV11-2 combines with J gene TRBJ2-5, with D perhaps TRBD1 (5 bases). The V end lost 2 bases, the J end lost 4 bases, and 17 bases lay between the germline ends. The CDR3 contains 16 residues. Germline V gene lookup returns CDR1 SGHAT and CDR2 FQNNGV.

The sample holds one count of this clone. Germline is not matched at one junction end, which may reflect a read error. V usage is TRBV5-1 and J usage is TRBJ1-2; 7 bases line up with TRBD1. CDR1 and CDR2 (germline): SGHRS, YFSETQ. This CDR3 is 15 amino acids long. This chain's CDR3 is CASSRGTVTNHGYTF. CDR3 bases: TGCGCCAGCAGCCGCGGGACAGTTACTAACCATGGCTACACCTTC.

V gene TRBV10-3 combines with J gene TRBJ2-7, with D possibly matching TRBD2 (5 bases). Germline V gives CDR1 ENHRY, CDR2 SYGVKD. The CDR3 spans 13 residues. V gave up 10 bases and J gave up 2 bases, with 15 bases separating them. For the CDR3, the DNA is TGTGCCACAACGACCGGGAAAACCTACGAGCAGTACTTC. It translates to CATTTGKTYEQYF.

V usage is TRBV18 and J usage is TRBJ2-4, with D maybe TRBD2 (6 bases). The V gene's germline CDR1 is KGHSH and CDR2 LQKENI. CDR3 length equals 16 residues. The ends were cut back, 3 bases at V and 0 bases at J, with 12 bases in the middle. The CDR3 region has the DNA TGTGCCAGCTCACCTCGGGAGTTAATAGCCAAAAACATTCAGTACTTC. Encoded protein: CASSPRELIAKNIQYF.

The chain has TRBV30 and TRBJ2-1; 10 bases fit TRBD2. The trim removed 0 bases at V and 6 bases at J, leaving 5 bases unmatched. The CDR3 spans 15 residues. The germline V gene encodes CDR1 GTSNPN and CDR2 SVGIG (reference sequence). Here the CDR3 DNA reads TGTGCCTGGAGTGTACGTCTAGCGGGAGTCAATGAGCAGTTCTTC. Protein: CAWSVRLAGVNEQFF.

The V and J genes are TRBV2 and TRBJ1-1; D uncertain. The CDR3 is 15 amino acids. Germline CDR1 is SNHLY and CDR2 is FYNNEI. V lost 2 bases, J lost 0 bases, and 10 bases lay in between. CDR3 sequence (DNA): TGTGCCAGCAGTGAACAGACGGGGTTGAACACTGAAGCTTTCTTT. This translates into CASSEQTGLNTEAFF.

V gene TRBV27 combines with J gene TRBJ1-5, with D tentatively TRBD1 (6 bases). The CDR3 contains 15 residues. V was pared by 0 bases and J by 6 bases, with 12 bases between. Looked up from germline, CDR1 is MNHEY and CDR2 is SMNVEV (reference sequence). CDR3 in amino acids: CASSLSIQGTQPQHF. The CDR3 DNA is TGTGCCAGCAGTTTATCGATTCAGGGGACTCAGCCCCAGCATTTT.

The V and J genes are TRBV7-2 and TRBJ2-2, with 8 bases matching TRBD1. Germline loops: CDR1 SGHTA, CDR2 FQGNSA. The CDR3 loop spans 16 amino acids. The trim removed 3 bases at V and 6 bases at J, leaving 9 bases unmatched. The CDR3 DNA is TGTGCCAGCAGCTTTGGGGACAGGCGAGAAGCCGGGGAGCTGTTTTTT. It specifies CASSFGDRREAGELFF.

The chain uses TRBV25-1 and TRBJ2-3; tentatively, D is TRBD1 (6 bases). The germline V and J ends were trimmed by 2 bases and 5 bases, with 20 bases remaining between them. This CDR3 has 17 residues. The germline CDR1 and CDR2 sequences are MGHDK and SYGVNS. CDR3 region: CASSEGFTGTIKDTQYF. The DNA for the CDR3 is TGTGCCAGCAGTGAAGGGTTTACAGGGACGATCAAAGATACGCAGTATTTT.

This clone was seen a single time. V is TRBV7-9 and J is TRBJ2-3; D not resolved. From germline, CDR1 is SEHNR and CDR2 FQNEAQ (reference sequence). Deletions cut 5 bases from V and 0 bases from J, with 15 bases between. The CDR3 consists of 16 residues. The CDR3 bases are TGTGCCAGCAGCCCCCTTGTCTTACAAAGCACAGATACGCAGTATTTT. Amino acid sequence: CASSPLVLQSTDTQYF.

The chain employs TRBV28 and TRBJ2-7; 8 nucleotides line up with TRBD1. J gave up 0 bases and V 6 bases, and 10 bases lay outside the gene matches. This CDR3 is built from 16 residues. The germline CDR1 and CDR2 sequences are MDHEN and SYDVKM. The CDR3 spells CASRAQGGVHSYEQYF. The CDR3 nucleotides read TGTGCCAGCAGAGCACAGGGGGGCGTCCACTCCTACGAGCAGTACTTC. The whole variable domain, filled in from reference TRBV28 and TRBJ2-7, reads DVKVTQSSRYLVKRTGEKVFLECVQDMDHENMFWYRQDPGLGLRLIYFSYDVKMKEKGDIPEGYSVSREKKERFSLILESASTNQTSMYLCASRAQGGVHSYEQYFGPGTRLTVT.

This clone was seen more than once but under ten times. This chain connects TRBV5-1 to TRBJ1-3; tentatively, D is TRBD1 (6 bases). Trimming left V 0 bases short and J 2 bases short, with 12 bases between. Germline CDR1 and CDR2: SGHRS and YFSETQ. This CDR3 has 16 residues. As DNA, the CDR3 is TGCGCCAGCAGCTTGGAACAGGGCGGCACTGGAAACACCATATATTTT. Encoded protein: CASSLEQGGTGNTIYF.

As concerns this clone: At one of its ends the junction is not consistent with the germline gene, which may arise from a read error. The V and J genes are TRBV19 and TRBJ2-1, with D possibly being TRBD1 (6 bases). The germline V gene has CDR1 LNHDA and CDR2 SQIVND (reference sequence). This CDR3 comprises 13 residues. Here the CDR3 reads CASSPTNRDDQFF. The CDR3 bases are TGTGCCAGTAGCCCTACAAACAGGGATGACCAGTTCTTC.

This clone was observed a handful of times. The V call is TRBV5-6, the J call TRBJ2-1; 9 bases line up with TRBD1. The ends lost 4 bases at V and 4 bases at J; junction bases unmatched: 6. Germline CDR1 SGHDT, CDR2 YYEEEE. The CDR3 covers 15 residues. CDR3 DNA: TGTGCCAGCAGCCCCGGGACAGGGACGTACAATGAGCAGTTCTTC. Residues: CASSPGTGTYNEQFF.

The CDR3: CASSEDRVYGYTF. CDR3 nucleotide sequence: TGTGCCAGCAGTGAGGACAGGGTGTATGGCTACACCTTC. This chain joins TRBV2 and TRBJ1-2, with 8 bases that match TRBD1. The CDR3 runs to 13 residues. After removal of 3 bases from V and 5 bases from J, the junction contained 2 bases not matched to a gene. The germline gives CDR1 SNHLY, CDR2 FYNNEI.

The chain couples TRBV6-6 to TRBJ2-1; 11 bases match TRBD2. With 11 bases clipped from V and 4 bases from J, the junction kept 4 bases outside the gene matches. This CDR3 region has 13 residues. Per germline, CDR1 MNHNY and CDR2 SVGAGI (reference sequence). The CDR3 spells CAALAGGYNEQFF. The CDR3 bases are TGTGCCGCCCTAGCGGGGGGTTACAATGAGCAGTTCTTC.

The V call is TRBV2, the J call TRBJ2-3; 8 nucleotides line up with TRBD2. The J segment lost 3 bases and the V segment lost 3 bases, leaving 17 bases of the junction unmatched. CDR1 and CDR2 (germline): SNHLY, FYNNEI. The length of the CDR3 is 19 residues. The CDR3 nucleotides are TGTGCCAGCAGTGACACAGCGGGGGCTTTATCTCAGAGAACAGATACGCAGTATTTT. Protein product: CASSDTAGALSQRTDTQYF. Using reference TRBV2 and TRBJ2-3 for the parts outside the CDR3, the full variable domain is EPEVTQTPSHQVTQMGQEVILRCVPISNHLYFYWYRQILGQKVEFLVSFYNNEISEKSEIFDDQFSVERPDGSNFTLKIRSTKLEDSAMYFCASSDTAGALSQRTDTQYFGPGTRLTVL.